What follows are 25 T cell receptor beta chains derived from one specimen sequenced in a study of T cells in Graves' hyperthyroidism and ophthalmopathy. Researchers amplified the TCR beta CDR3 regions from RNA transcripts. A first-round RT-PCR of the TCR CDR3 used the HTBI primer set. TCRdb reprocessed the multiplex PCR reads via MiXCR and lists one record per CDR3 protein. The sample consists of approximately 200,000 distinct CDR3 sequences, approximately 20% of them appearing once. What was sequenced was blood. These receptors originate from a man aged 35 to 55 with Graves' hyperthyroidism.

This clonotype has only a few counts. This chain uses TRBV6-1 with TRBJ2-5; 9 bases line up with TRBD1. The CDR3 covers 14 residues. Germline V gene sequence: CDR1 MNHNS, CDR2 SASEGT. The trim removed 6 bases at V and 5 bases at J, leaving 7 bases unmatched. CDR3 region: CASRITGGGETQYF. CDR3 nucleotide sequence: TGTGCCAGCAGAATTACAGGGGGCGGCGAGACCCAGTACTTC.

This clonotype was observed many times. V usage is TRBV7-2 and J usage is TRBJ2-5; 12 nucleotides line up with TRBD2. CDR1 is SGHTA and CDR2 is FQGNSA in the germline V gene. The CDR3 runs 16 residues. V gave up 5 bases and J gave up 1 base; unmatched junction bases: 5. CDR3 residues: CASSKGLAGFQETQYF. In DNA form, the CDR3 reads TGTGCCAGCAGCAAAGGACTAGCGGGGTTCCAAGAGACCCAGTACTTC.

This clonotype was detected many times. The chain recombines TRBV7-9 with TRBJ1-5; 10 bases match TRBD1. CDR3 length equals 16 residues. V was clipped by 5 bases and J by 7 bases; unmatched bases: 11. Germline CDR1 is SEHNR and CDR2 is FQNEAQ (reference sequence). CDR3 bases: TGTGCCAGCAGCCTCGACGGGACAGGGGTTGGGCAGCCCCAGCATTTT. Amino acids: CASSLDGTGVGQPQHF.

For this clonotype: A much bigger clone sits one base away, suggesting this may be a read error. This chain connects TRBV12-3 or TRBV12-4 to TRBJ1-5; D gene ambiguous. The CDR3 is 13 amino acids. The CDR3 reads CGSSLLGGQPQHF. CDR3 DNA: TGTGGCAGCAGTTTGTTGGGTGGGCAGCCCCAGCATTTT.

In its sample, this clonotype was seen many times. This sequence joins TRBV28 and TRBJ1-4, with TRBD1 matching 8 bases. The germline V gene encodes CDR1 MDHEN and CDR2 SYDVKM. The trim removed 7 bases at V and 1 base at J, leaving 2 bases unmatched. The CDR3 runs to 14 residues. DNA of the CDR3: TGTGCCAGCAAAACAGGGGGAACTAATGAAAAACTGTTTTTT. It yields the protein CASKTGGTNEKLFF.

This clonotype was observed a handful of times. The chain is built from TRBV29-1 and TRBJ2-4; 11 bases are shared with TRBD1. CDR1 is SQVTM, CDR2 ANQGSEA, per germline. With 0 bases clipped from V and 8 bases from J, the junction kept 3 bases outside the gene matches. The CDR3 length is 14 residues. The CDR3 region is CSVEEGQGADIQYF. The CDR3, as DNA: TGCAGCGTTGAAGAAGGACAGGGGGCGGACATTCAGTACTTC. The variable domain in full, completed from reference TRBV29-1 and TRBJ2-4, reads SAVISQKPSRDICQRGTSLTIQCQVDSQVTMMFWYRQQPGQSLTLIATANQGSEATYESGFVIDKFPISRPNLTFSTLTVSNMSPEDSSIYLCSVEEGQGADIQYFGAGTRLSVL.

This clonotype was recorded many times. This rearrangement joins TRBV5-5 to TRBJ2-7; 13 bases line up with TRBD2. V gave up 3 bases and J gave up 2 bases; unmatched junction bases: 5. CDR3 size: 16 residues. The germline V gene has CDR1 SGHKS and CDR2 YYEKEE (reference sequence). The CDR3 reads CASSWGGLAGPYEQYF. CDR3 DNA: TGTGCCAGCAGCTGGGGGGGACTAGCGGGGCCCTACGAGCAGTACTTC.

This clonotype appeared many times. CDR3 residues: CASSLSQGGGTYEQYF. CDR3 nucleotides: TGCGCCAGCAGCTTGTCACAGGGTGGAGGTACCTACGAGCAGTACTTC. The chain recombines TRBV5-1 with TRBJ2-7, with D tentatively TRBD1 (6 bases). CDR3 length equals 16 residues. V was cut by 1 base and J by 2 bases, with 16 bases left in between. Germline lookup yields CDR1 SGHRS and CDR2 YFSETQ.

This clonotype showed up just once. A read error is possible here, since a much larger clone lies one base away. The chain combines TRBV19 with TRBJ2-1; no clear D gene. CDR3 length: 15 residues. Trimming pared 7 bases from V and 4 bases from J, leaving 17 bases between. CDR1 and CDR2 from the germline V gene are LNHDA and SQIVND (reference sequence). DNA for the CDR3: TGTGCCAGTATCGAAGGGTTGGGTCGATACAATGAGCAGTTCTTC. As protein: CASIEGLGRYNEQFF.

This chain joins TRBV3-1 and TRBJ1-2; 9 positions match TRBD1. The V segment lost 1 base and the J segment 13 bases; nucleotides outside the gene matches: 7. The germline gives CDR1 LGHDT, CDR2 YNNKEL (reference sequence). The CDR3 spans 13 residues. This CDR3 reads CASSQGPGQGSTF. The CDR3 DNA is TGTGCCAGCAGCCAAGGACCGGGACAGGGTTCCACCTTC.

This clonotype came up many times. This chain uses TRBV6-1 with TRBJ1-1; D might be TRBD1 (6 bases). V lost 4 bases and J 3 bases, leaving 18 bases between the germline ends. The germline V gene encodes CDR1 MNHNS and CDR2 SASEGT. The CDR3 sequence is 16 residues long. CDR3 sequence: CASSGTTGSPDTEAFF. CDR3 nucleotides: TGTGCCAGCAGTGGGACCACAGGGTCACCCGACACTGAAGCTTTCTTT.

The V gene is TRBV5-1, the J gene TRBJ1-4, with D tentatively TRBD1 (5 bases). The germline V and J ends were trimmed by 4 bases and 7 bases, with 14 bases remaining between them. The CDR3 extends over 14 amino acids. In germline, CDR1 is SGHRS, CDR2 YFSETQ. Here the CDR3 DNA reads TGCGCCAGCAGCGGGGACCTTGGAGGTGAAAAACTGTTTTTT. Residues: CASSGDLGGEKLFF.

The sample holds many counts of this clonotype. The CDR3 DNA is TGTGCCAGCAGTAGCACAGGTCAAGGGAACAATGAGCAGTTCTTC. This codes for CASSSTGQGNNEQFF. This chain links TRBV2 with TRBJ2-1; possible D gene TRBD1, 5 bases. CDR1 and CDR2 from the germline V gene are SNHLY and FYNNEI. The V end was cut by 5 bases, the J end by 5 bases, with 16 bases between. The CDR3 has 15 amino acids.

This clonotype was recorded a few times. The rearrangement joins TRBV30 to TRBJ1-4; 10 nucleotides align to TRBD1. The V and J ends lost 5 bases and 8 bases, in that order; junction bases with no gene match: 8. The CDR3 totals 14 residues. Germline V gene lookup returns CDR1 GTSNPN and CDR2 SVGIG (reference sequence). The CDR3 spells CAWSGTGVGEKLFF. CDR3 DNA sequence: TGTGCCTGGTCTGGGACAGGGGTCGGCGAAAAACTGTTTTTT.

This clonotype was seen many times. This chain uses TRBV7-9 with TRBJ2-3; TRBD2 matches 9 bases. This CDR3 has 17 residues. J lost 2 bases, V lost 0 bases, and 6 bases had no gene match. Per germline, CDR1 SEHNR and CDR2 FQNEAQ (reference sequence). The DNA for the CDR3 is TGTGCCAGCAGCTTAGCCCAGACTAGCGGTTACACAGATACGCAGTATTTT. As protein: CASSLAQTSGYTDTQYF.

This clonotype was detected many times. The chain recombines TRBV20-1 with TRBJ1-3; D is possibly TRBD1 (6 bases). V was clipped by 6 bases and J by 1 base, with 22 bases between them. Looked up from germline, CDR1 is DFQATT and CDR2 is SNEGSKA (reference sequence). This CDR3 contains 17 residues. As DNA, the CDR3 is TGCAGTGCCAGCAGGTCCGGGGGGCAAAGGTCTGGAAACACCATATATTTT. It codes for CSASRSGGQRSGNTIYF.

In its sample, this clonotype was seen many times. The V and J genes are TRBV28 and TRBJ2-7; D uncertain. V gave up 10 bases and J gave up 1 base, with 17 bases separating them. Germline V gene lookup returns CDR1 MDHEN and CDR2 SYDVKM. The CDR3 is 14 amino acids. The DNA of the CDR3 is TGTGCCACTCTTCCCCGGGCCTCGTCCTACGAGCAGTACTTC. Residues: CATLPRASSYEQYF.

This clonotype was observed once. The J gene is TRBJ2-7, the V gene TRBV7-3; no clear D. The germline CDR1 and CDR2 sequences are SGHTA and FQGTGA. The CDR3 is 12 amino acids. V gave up 5 bases and J gave up 0 bases, with 5 bases separating them. The CDR3 here is CASSTFSYEQYF. The CDR3 nucleotides are TGTGCCAGCAGCACCTTCTCCTACGAGCAGTACTTC. The whole variable domain, filled in from reference TRBV7-3 and TRBJ2-7, reads GAGVSQTPSNKVTEKGKYVELRCDPISGHTALYWYRQSLGQGPEFLIYFQGTGAADDSGLPNDRFFAVRPEGSVSTLKIQRTERGDSAVYLCASSTFSYEQYFGPGTRLTVT.

This clonotype showed up many times. The chain links TRBV7-9 to TRBJ2-5; D is unclear. Germline V gives CDR1 SEHNR, CDR2 FQNEAQ (reference sequence). Deletions cut 0 bases from V and 4 bases from J, with 9 bases between. The CDR3 loop spans 14 amino acids. The CDR3 bases are TGTGCCAGCAGCTTAGCCCGTGTTTTAGAGACCCAGTACTTC. Its translation is CASSLARVLETQYF.

In its sample, this clonotype was seen many times. This chain uses TRBV20-1 with TRBJ2-2; TRBD2 matches 14 bases. The CDR3 contains 14 residues. Germline V CDR1 and CDR2: DFQATT, SNEGSKA (reference sequence). Trimming at V came to 6 bases and at J to 6 bases, leaving 3 bases not matched to a gene. The DNA of the CDR3 is TGCAGTGCGACTAGCGGGGGGGCCCCCGGGGAGCTGTTTTTT. Translated: CSATSGGAPGELFF.

This clonotype was seen repeatedly, ten times or more. The V gene is TRBV5-1, the J gene TRBJ2-3; D unclear. Germline V gives CDR1 SGHRS, CDR2 YFSETQ. Trimming stripped 4 bases from V and 1 base from J, with 7 bases between. This CDR3 comprises 13 residues. Written as DNA, the CDR3 is TGCGCCAGCAGCCTATGGGGCACAGATACGCAGTATTTT. It specifies CASSLWGTDTQYF.

This clonotype was seen many times. The CDR3 DNA follows: TGTGCCAGCTCCCGCGACAGGGCGGCCTACGAGCAGTACTTC. The encoded protein is CASSRDRAAYEQYF. The V call is TRBV18, the J call TRBJ2-7; 7 nucleotides align to TRBD1. The trim removed 6 bases at V and 2 bases at J, leaving 7 bases unmatched. This CDR3 has 14 amino acids. Germline-derived CDR1 and CDR2 are KGHSH and LQKENI.

This clonotype has a count of ten or more. The chain carries TRBV7-8 and TRBJ2-7; 9 positions agree with TRBD1. CDR3 size: 14 residues. Trimming at V came to 1 base and at J to 8 bases, leaving 6 bases not matched to a gene. From germline, CDR1 is SGHVS and CDR2 FQNEAQ. CDR3: CASSLDGQGRKQYF. In DNA form, the CDR3 reads TGTGCCAGCAGCTTAGATGGACAGGGGAGAAAGCAGTACTTC.

This clonotype was found once. The chain carries TRBV27 and TRBJ2-1; D may correspond to TRBD1 or TRBD2 (6 bases each). CDR3 length: 14 amino acids. Trimming pared 3 bases from V and 3 bases from J, leaving 9 bases between. The V gene's germline CDR1 is MNHEY and CDR2 SMNVEV (reference sequence). CDR3 sequence (DNA): TGTGCCAGCAGTTTGGGGGGCCTCTACAATGAGCAGTTCTTC. This sequence encodes CASSLGGLYNEQFF.

This clonotype is labeled as medium-sized. The chain recombines TRBV3-1 with TRBJ2-7, with D tentatively TRBD2 (5 bases). The CDR3 is made up of 14 amino acids. The V end was cut by 0 bases, the J end by 6 bases, with 12 bases between. Per germline, CDR1 LGHDT and CDR2 YNNKEL (reference sequence). The CDR3 DNA reads as TGTGCCAGCAGCCAAGATCGTGGTAGCGCCGAGCAGTACTTC. It translates to CASSQDRGSAEQYF.